Below, 18 T cell receptor beta chains from the same sample are listed, as sequenced in a study of T-cell memory formation after mild COVID-19. TCRdb analysed the 5' RACE reads with MiXCR anew, one entry per CDR3 protein. The sample consists of about 350,000 distinct CDR3 sequences, about 15% of them appearing once. Sequencing input: PBMCs or a T cell subset sorted from them (not recorded which). These receptors came from a man between 18 and 29 years old who had mild COVID-19 (a few samples of this study predate the infection). Cell type and time point are not known.

This CDR3 is CASSLLISEQFF. The CDR3, as DNA: TGTGCCAGCAGCTTATTAATTTCCGAGCAGTTCTTC. The chain uses TRBV7-8 and TRBJ2-1; D gene unclear. CDR3 size: 12 residues. V lost 2 bases and J lost 10, with 9 bases in between. The germline V gene has CDR1 SGHVS and CDR2 FQNEAQ. Supplemented by reference TRBV7-8 and TRBJ2-1, the full variable domain reads GAGVSQSPRYKVAKRGQDVALRCDPISGHVSLFWYQQALGQGPEFLTYFQNEAQLDKSGLPSDRFFAERPEGSVSTLKIQRTQQEDSAVYLCASSLLISEQFFGPGTRLTVL.

The chain recombines TRBV27 with TRBJ1-2, with TRBD1 matching 8 bases. Germline V gives CDR1 MNHEY, CDR2 SMNVEV (reference sequence). There are 14 residues in the CDR3. Losses at the gene ends were 4 bases for V and 5 bases for J; bases not matched to a gene: 6. The CDR3, as DNA: TGTGCCAGCAGTTCCGCGACAGGGGCTTATGGCTACACCTTC. Translation: CASSSATGAYGYTF.

This chain joins TRBV9 and TRBJ2-2; D uncertain. This CDR3 comprises 16 residues. V was trimmed by 0 bases and J by 0 bases, leaving 9 bases between them. Germline CDR1 reads SGDLS; CDR2 reads YYNGEE. CDR3 nucleotides: TGTGCCAGCAGCGTAGCTGGCCAGTCGAACACCGGGGAGCTGTTTTTT. The encoded protein is CASSVAGQSNTGELFF. Full variable domain (outside the CDR3, taken from reference TRBV9 and TRBJ2-2): DSGVTQTPKHLITATGQRVTLRCSPRSGDLSVYWYQQSLDQGLQFLIQYYNGEERAKGNILERFSAQQFPDLHSELNLSSLELGDSALYFCASSVAGQSNTGELFFGEGSRLTVL.

The sample holds many counts of this clonotype. This chain links TRBV9 with TRBJ2-7; the D is unclear. CDR3 size: 15 residues. Germline lookup yields CDR1 SGDLS and CDR2 YYNGEE. V was clipped by 0 bases and J by 0 bases, with 10 bases between them. The CDR3 DNA reads TGTGCCAGCAGCGTAGCGGCAGGAATCTCCTACGAGCAGTACTTC. Protein sequence: CASSVAAGISYEQYF.

This clonotype occurred a few times. This chain connects TRBV27 to TRBJ2-3; D is unclear. Trimming took off 10 bases at V and 3 bases at J, with 11 bases between the two ends. CDR3 length equals 12 residues. Looked up from germline, CDR1 is MNHEY and CDR2 is SMNVEV (reference sequence). CDR3 in amino acids: CAIRASTDTQYF. Here the CDR3 DNA reads TGTGCCATCCGGGCCTCAACAGATACGCAGTATTTT.

V gene TRBV18 combines with J gene TRBJ2-7, with D possibly matching TRBD2 (5 bases). CDR3 length: 13 residues. Germline V gene lookup returns CDR1 KGHSH and CDR2 LQKENI. Trimming shortened V by 2 bases and J by 7 bases, and 12 bases separated the two germline ends. CDR3 in DNA: TGTGCCAGCTCACCATCGGGGAGTGAGGAGCAGTACGTC. It yields the protein CASSPSGSEEQYV.

V is TRBV11-2 and J is TRBJ2-1; 12 nucleotides line up with TRBD2. CDR3 length: 14 amino acids. In germline, CDR1 is SGHAT, CDR2 FQNNGV. Trimming at V came to 5 bases and at J to 8 bases, leaving 4 bases not matched to a gene. CDR3 nucleotide sequence: TGTGCCAGCAGCCCGCGGACTAGCGGGGATGAGCAGTTCTTC. It translates to CASSPRTSGDEQFF.

The chain combines TRBV28 with TRBJ2-1; the match to TRBD2 covers 11 bases. The trim removed 5 bases at V and 7 bases at J, leaving 4 bases unmatched. CDR3 length equals 14 residues. Looked up from germline, CDR1 is MDHEN and CDR2 is SYDVKM. CDR3 region: CASSVLAGGNEQFF. In DNA, the CDR3 is TGTGCCAGCAGTGTCCTAGCGGGGGGAAATGAGCAGTTCTTC. The full variable domain, completed using reference TRBV28 and TRBJ2-1, is DVKVTQSSRYLVKRTGEKVFLECVQDMDHENMFWYRQDPGLGLRLIYFSYDVKMKEKGDIPEGYSVSREKKERFSLILESASTNQTSMYLCASSVLAGGNEQFFGPGTRLTVL.

This clonotype occurred a few times. This chain connects TRBV20-1 to TRBJ2-3, with a possible D match to TRBD1 (7 bases). Germline loops: CDR1 DFQATT, CDR2 SNEGSKA (reference sequence). The germline V and J ends were trimmed by 4 bases and 3 bases, with 14 bases remaining between them. The CDR3 is 14 residues long. The CDR3 DNA reads as TGCAGTGCTATTTTCAGGGGGGCAACAGATACGCAGTATTTT. Translating gives CSAIFRGATDTQYF.

The gene calls are TRBV7-6 and TRBJ1-3, with D possibly being TRBD1 (6 bases). Germline V gene sequence: CDR1 SGHVS, CDR2 FNYEAQ. Trimming removed 6 bases from V and 4 bases from J, with 16 bases in between. The CDR3 contains 15 residues. The CDR3 reads CASREGQGDGNTIYF. The CDR3 bases are TGTGCCAGCAGGGAGGGACAAGGGGACGGAAACACCATATATTTT. The entire variable domain, with the rest obtained from reference TRBV7-6 and TRBJ1-3, is as follows: GAGVSQSPRYKVTKRGQDVALRCDPISGHVSLYWYRQALGQGPEFLTYFNYEAQQDKSGLPNDRFSAERPEGSISTLTIQRTEQRDSAMYRCASREGQGDGNTIYFGEGSWLTVV.

The chain combines TRBV7-9 with TRBJ2-7; 8 nucleotides match TRBD1. This CDR3 comprises 14 residues. In germline, CDR1 is SEHNR, CDR2 FQNEAQ (reference sequence). J lost 2 bases, V lost 3 bases, and 3 bases had no gene match. CDR3 amino acids: CASSLDRAPYEQYF. The CDR3 coding sequence is TGTGCCAGCAGCTTGGACAGGGCTCCCTACGAGCAGTACTTC.

The chain carries TRBV5-6 and TRBJ1-2, with TRBD1 as a possible D gene (6 bases). Deletions cut 2 bases from V and 3 bases from J, with 14 bases between. Germline V CDR1 and CDR2: SGHDT, YYEEEE. The CDR3 is 15 residues long. DNA for the CDR3: TGTGCCAGCAGCTTTGTCCAGGGGATCTACTATGGCTACACCTTC. This gives the protein CASSFVQGIYYGYTF.

V gene TRBV9 combines with J gene TRBJ2-1; the D is unclear. Trimming took 0 bases from V and 3 from J, leaving 10 bases between them. Germline lookup yields CDR1 SGDLS and CDR2 YYNGEE. CDR3 length equals 15 residues. The CDR3 protein is CASSVEDSIYNEQFF. DNA of the CDR3: TGTGCCAGCAGCGTAGAGGATAGCATCTACAATGAGCAGTTCTTC.

This clonotype has more than one count but fewer than ten. Sequence at one end of the junction differs from germline and may be a read error. The chain employs TRBV11-2 and TRBJ1-1, with a tentative D call TRBD1 (5 bases). Per the germline V gene, CDR1 is SGHAT and CDR2 is FQNNGV. The CDR3 has 13 amino acids. The CDR3 region is CASTLRGGYEAFF. CDR3 in DNA: TGTGCCAGCACCTTAAGGGGAGGATATGAAGCTTTCTTT.

This chain links TRBV6-1 with TRBJ2-2; TRBD1 matches at 9 bases. J gave up 5 bases and V 10 bases, and 8 bases lay outside the gene matches. Germline V CDR1 and CDR2: MNHNS, SASEGT. The length of the CDR3 is 14 residues. CDR3 in DNA: TGTGCCACCAGGGACAGGGTACTAACCGGGGAGCTGTTTTTT. Encoded protein: CATRDRVLTGELFF.

The rearrangement joins TRBV5-1 to TRBJ2-2, with D perhaps TRBD1 or TRBD2 (5 bases each). CDR3 length: 15 residues. Germline V CDR1 and CDR2: SGHRS, YFSETQ. V was pared by 5 bases and J by 2 bases, with 13 bases between. The CDR3 coding sequence is TGCGCCAGCAGTCGGGGCAGTATCAACACCGGGGAGCTGTTTTTT. This sequence encodes CASSRGSINTGELFF.

V is TRBV12-3 or TRBV12-4 and J is TRBJ1-6, with D possibly TRBD1 on 6 matching bases. This CDR3 spans 15 amino acids. Trimming shortened V by 4 bases and J by 5 bases, and 12 bases separated the two germline ends. The CDR3 nucleotides are TGTGCCAGCAGTTGGGGGGGCTCAGATAATTCACCCCTCCACTTT. As protein: CASSWGGSDNSPLHF.

This clonotype was picked up one time. The chain couples TRBV3-1 to TRBJ1-2; D is undetermined. The V end was cut by 0 bases, the J end by 2 bases, with 7 bases between. The CDR3 is 14 residues long. The germline gives CDR1 LGHDT, CDR2 YNNKEL (reference sequence). The CDR3 DNA is TGTGCCAGCAGCCAAGACGCCACAAACTATGGCTACACCTTC. Its protein product is CASSQDATNYGYTF.